The next 12 T cell receptor beta chains were all read from a single sample in a study of T-cell memory formation after mild COVID-19. In TCRdb, the 5' RACE reads were re-called with MiXCR into one record per CDR3 protein. The repertoire holds tens of thousands of distinct CDR3 sequences, with approximately 7% as singletons. The sequenced sample consisted of PBMCs or a T cell subset sorted from them (not recorded which). The receptors originated from an adult who had mild COVID-19 (a few samples of this study predate the infection). Cell type and time point are not known.

This clonotype has at least ten counts. The CDR3 nucleotides read TGTGCCATCAGGGACTCCCCCTATCAAGAGACCCAGTACTTC. Its translation: CAIRDSPYQETQYF. The chain employs TRBV10-3 and TRBJ2-5; tentatively, D is TRBD2 (5 bases). Germline V CDR1 and CDR2: ENHRY, SYGVKD. V was trimmed by 6 bases and J by 2 bases, leaving 13 bases between them. CDR3 length: 14 amino acids.

There are many counts of this clonotype. Here the CDR3 reads CASSFTGTREETQYF. CDR3 coding DNA: TGTGCCAGCAGCTTCACAGGGACGCGGGAAGAGACCCAGTACTTC. The rearrangement links TRBV7-2 to TRBJ2-5; a possible D gene is TRBD1 (6 bases). This CDR3 comprises 15 residues. CDR1 SGHTA and CDR2 FQGNSA come from the germline V gene. Deletions cut 3 bases from V and 3 bases from J, with 14 bases between.

This clonotype was counted ten times or more. The chain couples TRBV5-1 to TRBJ1-4, with TRBD1 as a possible D gene (6 bases). CDR3 size: 18 residues. From germline, CDR1 is SGHRS and CDR2 YFSETQ. Trimming left V 0 bases short and J 4 bases short, with 19 bases between. The CDR3 DNA is TGCGCCAGCAGCTTGGGGCGCCAGGGGAGAGGCGTTAATGAAAAACTGTTTTTT. Translated: CASSLGRQGRGVNEKLFF. The full variable domain, completed using reference TRBV5-1 and TRBJ1-4, is KAGVTQTPRYLIKTRGQQVTLSCSPISGHRSVSWYQQTPGQGLQFLFEYFSETQRNKGNFPGRFSGRQFSNSRSEMNVSTLELGDSALYLCASSLGRQGRGVNEKLFFGSGTQLSVL.

This clonotype was found a few times. V gene TRBV7-9 combines with J gene TRBJ1-5; 8 bases match TRBD1. Germline V CDR1 and CDR2: SEHNR, FQNEAQ (reference sequence). V gave up 5 bases and J gave up 4 bases; unmatched junction bases: 7. This CDR3 region has 15 residues. CDR3 sequence (DNA): TGTGCCAGCAGCGCCCCGGGACAGGTGAATCAGCCCCAGCATTTT. It encodes CASSAPGQVNQPQHF.

The rearrangement uses TRBV15 and TRBJ2-4, with 8 nucleotides matching TRBD1. Germline-derived CDR1 and CDR2 are LNHNV and YYDKDF (reference sequence). This CDR3 spans 16 amino acids. Trimming took 3 bases from V and 0 from J; bases not matched to a gene: 4. CDR3 amino acids: CATSRRQGLAKNIQYF. Here the CDR3 DNA reads TGTGCCACCAGCAGGAGACAGGGGTTAGCCAAAAACATTCAGTACTTC.

This clonotype has more than one count but fewer than ten. This chain links TRBV29-1 with TRBJ2-1; a possible D gene is TRBD2 (5 bases). The germline V gene has CDR1 SQVTM and CDR2 ANQGSEA. The germline V and J ends were trimmed by 6 bases and 3 bases, with 15 bases remaining between them. This CDR3 comprises 14 residues. Here the CDR3 DNA reads TGCAGCGTCCGACCTAGCCGACTCTACAATGAGCAGTTCTTC. It codes for CSVRPSRLYNEQFF.

V and J are TRBV20-1 and TRBJ2-1; D ambiguous. The CDR3 has 15 residues. The germline V and J ends were trimmed by 4 bases and 6 bases, with 19 bases remaining between them. CDR1 DFQATT and CDR2 SNEGSKA come from the germline V gene (reference sequence). CDR3 nucleotides: TGCAGTGCTAAAGACCTAACCCCAGGTCGCAATGAGCAGTTCTTC. Translation gives CSAKDLTPGRNEQFF.

This clonotype has ten or more counts. The chain joins TRBV5-1 to TRBJ2-5; a weak D match, TRBD1 (6 bases). The CDR3 sequence is 14 residues long. Germline values: CDR1 SGHRS, CDR2 YFSETQ. Trimming left V 0 bases short and J 6 bases short, with 12 bases between. The CDR3 loop is CASSLGDMIQTQYF. The CDR3 DNA reads as TGCGCCAGCAGCTTGGGGGACATGATCCAGACCCAGTACTTC.

The V and J genes are TRBV2 and TRBJ2-7, with D possibly matching TRBD1 (6 bases). The V gene lost 6 bases and the J gene lost 2 bases, with 14 bases spanning the gap. The CDR3 has 14 amino acids. Germline V gene sequence: CDR1 SNHLY, CDR2 FYNNEI. The CDR3 region is CASRAYRDTYEQYF. The CDR3 DNA is TGTGCCAGCAGGGCATACAGGGACACCTACGAGCAGTACTTC. Using reference TRBV2 and TRBJ2-7 for the parts outside the CDR3, the full variable domain is EPEVTQTPSHQVTQMGQEVILRCVPISNHLYFYWYRQILGQKVEFLVSFYNNEISEKSEIFDDQFSVERPDGSNFTLKIRSTKLEDSAMYFCASRAYRDTYEQYFGPGTRLTVT.

At least ten counts were recorded for this clonotype. The chain recombines TRBV5-1 with TRBJ2-3; 12 nucleotides align to TRBD2. Per the germline V gene, CDR1 is SGHRS and CDR2 is YFSETQ. The CDR3 length is 19 residues. V gave up 0 bases and J gave up 0 bases; unmatched junction bases: 8. Here the CDR3 reads CASSLAPASGGASTDTQYF. The CDR3 coding sequence is TGCGCCAGCAGCTTGGCCCCGGCTAGCGGGGGGGCTAGCACAGATACGCAGTATTTT.

At least ten counts were recorded for this clonotype. V gene TRBV7-2 combines with J gene TRBJ2-1; D is uncertain. Looked up from germline, CDR1 is SGHTA and CDR2 is FQGNSA. Trimming took 4 bases from V and 9 from J, leaving 10 bases between them. There are 12 residues in the CDR3. CDR3 amino acids: CASSSPRGEQFF. The CDR3 DNA follows: TGTGCCAGCAGCTCCCCCCGCGGTGAGCAGTTCTTC.

This clonotype has at least ten counts. Written as DNA, the CDR3 is TGTGCCACCAGCAGAGTAAAAGGGACACGGGAGACCGGGGAGCTGTTTTTT. Its protein is CATSRVKGTRETGELFF. V gene TRBV15 combines with J gene TRBJ2-2; perhaps D is TRBD1 or TRBD2 (6 bases each). V lost 1 base to trimming and J lost 5 bases, with 17 bases between them. The V gene's germline CDR1 is LNHNV and CDR2 YYDKDF (reference sequence). This CDR3 contains 17 residues.